This record looks at one T cell receptor beta chain sequence and its context. This sample was taken from a study of blood T cell repertoires in COVID-19. Study at large: Some COVID-19 samples were acute and others convalescent; all came from the United States, Italy and Spain.

Germline CDR1 LGHDT, CDR2 YNNKEL (reference sequence). This CDR3 region has 15 residues. V trimming: 5 bases; J trimming: 4 bases; junction bases outside the gene matches: 10. Produced via immunoSEQ multiplex PCR; TCRdb's table is partial and in-frame only. The top ten hold approximately 25% of the sample, which has some 87,000 clones, roughly 80% seen once. The sample taken for sequencing was peripheral blood. The J gene is TRBJ1-2, the V gene TRBV3-1 (or the pseudogene TRBV3-2), with 7 bases identical to TRBD1. The sequence came from an elderly man with active or convalescent COVID-19. The chain's CDR3 is CASSAIRQGGYGYTF. CDR3 coding DNA: TGTGCCAGCAGCGCAATTCGACAGGGTGGCTATGGCTACACCTTC.